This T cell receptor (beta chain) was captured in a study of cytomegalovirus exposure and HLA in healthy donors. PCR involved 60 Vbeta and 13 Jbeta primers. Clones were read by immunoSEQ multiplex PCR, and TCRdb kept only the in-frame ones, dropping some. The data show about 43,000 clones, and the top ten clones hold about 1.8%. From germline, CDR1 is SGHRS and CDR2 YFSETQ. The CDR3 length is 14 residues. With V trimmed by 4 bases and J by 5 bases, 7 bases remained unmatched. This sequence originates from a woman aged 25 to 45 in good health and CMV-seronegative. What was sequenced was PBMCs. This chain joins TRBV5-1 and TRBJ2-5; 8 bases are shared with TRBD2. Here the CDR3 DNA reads TGCGCCAGCAGCACTCAGGGCGGGGGGGAGACCCAGTACTTC. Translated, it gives CASSTQGGGETQYF.